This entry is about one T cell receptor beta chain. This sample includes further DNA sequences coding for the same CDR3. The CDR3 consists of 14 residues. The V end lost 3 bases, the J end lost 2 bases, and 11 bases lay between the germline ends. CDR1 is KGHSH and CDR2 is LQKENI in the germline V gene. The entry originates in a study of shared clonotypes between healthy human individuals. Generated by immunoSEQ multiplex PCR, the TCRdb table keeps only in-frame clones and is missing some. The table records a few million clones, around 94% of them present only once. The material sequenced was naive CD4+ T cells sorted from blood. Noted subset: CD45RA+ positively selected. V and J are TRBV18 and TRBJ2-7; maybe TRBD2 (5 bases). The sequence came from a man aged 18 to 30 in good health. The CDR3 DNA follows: TGTGCCAGCTCACCCGCAGCGGCCCCCTACGAGCAGTACTTC. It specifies CASSPAAAPYEQYF.